This T cell receptor beta chain was captured in a study of Ad26.COV2.S vaccination and SARS-CoV-2 variants (dated by TCRdb to 2020 to 2023). For context, the study as a whole: Donors in the vaccine arm were drawn from COV1001, a phase I-IIa trial of Ad26.COV2.S in healthy adults that was multicentre, randomized, double-blind and placebo-controlled. Dosing of Ad26.COV2.S was intramuscular, at either 5x10^10 or 1x10^11 viral particles, delivered as one shot or as two shots spaced 56 days apart. Sequencing of the TCRbeta repertoire served to evaluate the specificity and breadth of SARS-CoV-2-reactive T cell receptors following Ad26.COV2.S vaccination. The TCR-sequenced set comprised approximately 32 samples: about 19 Ad26.COV2.S vaccine recipients, 5 placebo recipients and 8 SARS-CoV-2 convalescent individuals. Participants in the trial were split at random into five groups of five each, receiving low-dose or high-dose Ad26.COV2.S once or twice, or else placebo on both occasions. Investigators remained blinded to trial group allocation during experiments and outcome assessment.

Note on this clone: No cognate antigen has been identified for it. It has no much larger one-base neighbor in the sample; base qualities were not kept.

The immunoSEQ Assay was the method used to sequence TCRbeta CDR3 regions. After extraction, genomic DNA underwent amplification by bias-controlled multiplex PCR, followed by high-throughput sequencing. In the source study's methods: Collapsing and filtering of sequences were performed to quantify the absolute abundance of each unique TCRbeta CDR3 region. Usable DNA was measured by amplifying reference genes present in all nucleated cells, and TCRbeta template counts were normalized to that usable DNA to estimate T cell fraction. Repertoire TCRs were annotated as SARS-CoV-2-specific by exact matching of V gene, CDR3 amino acid sequence and J gene to a known reactive TCR set. MIRA supplied the reference SARS-CoV-2 TCR set, which was filtered for enrichment in COVID-19-positive ImmuneCODE repertoires so that public or cross-reactive TCRs were removed. Drawing on the MIRA antigens, annotated TCRs were analysed further at the level of specific ORF or position within ORF. Depth was the summed frequency of annotated unique rearrangements, while breadth was defined as annotated unique rearrangements over total unique productive rearrangements. TCR breadth was compared between groups using two-sided Wilcoxon rank-sum tests. TCRdb took this table from immuneACCESS and kept in-frame rearrangements with V and J called. Such tables lack part of the clones; where checked against another copy, unresolved V genes explain under half of the gap, and the rest is unexplained. The D gene and trimming were derived from the DNA, and the V and J assignments and clone size from that table. Recorded for this sample are roughly 420,000 clones; 80% to 90% of them occurred a single time. Of the sample, about 2.7% is held by the ten largest clones.

Inclusive of the bounding cysteine and phenylalanine, the CDR3 is 14 residues long. Solely the CDR3 DNA is kept, with 42 bases framed from the first base. V is pared back by 6 bases and J by 2 bases, with 13 bases lying between the germline termini. CDR1 and CDR2, looked up from the germline V gene, are MNHEY and SVGAGI. General study outcomes and caveats: According to the authors, total T cell responses may have been underestimated by the TCR breadth and depth analyses. The study was not powered to compare responses between vaccine doses or regimens. After vaccination, substantial breadth of spike-specific CD8+ and CD4+ T cell responses was reported. Vaccine and placebo recipients had similar non-spike TCR breadth, a finding consistent with the vaccine containing only spike. Compared with placebo recipients, Ad26.COV2.S recipients showed higher spike-specific TCR breadth (P = 0.0014).

The sample's treatment or condition, from its label and the paper: about 20 received Ad26.COV2.S at low or high dose, single or two shots; 5 received placebo; per-sample allocation not given. Repertoires of vaccine and placebo recipients were sequenced from samples collected on day 63 after the first injection. In Cohort 1b, around 23 adults aged 18-55 years were enrolled at a single site in Boston, USA, between 29 July and 7 August 2020. As a vaccine, Ad26.COV2.S was a replication-incompetent adenovirus type 26 vector that expressed a prefusion-stabilized SARS-CoV-2 spike protein derived from the original Wuhan strain.

The chain employs TRBV6-5 and TRBJ1-2; no D gene is confidently identified. The source was peripheral blood, collected in a trial of Ad26.COV2.S vaccine versus placebo. The clonotype comes from a person between 18 and 65 years old who received the Ad26.COV2.S COVID-19 vaccine or a placebo. The CDR3: CASRPATVNYGYTF. The sequenced DNA is TGTGCCAGCAGGCCCGCGACGGTGAACTATGGCTACACCTTC.